This TCR beta chain was recorded in a study of CD8 T cells in ankylosing spondylitis. General study results and limits: The disease-linked clones had a CD8+ phenotype and low blood frequencies. A motif in TCR beta, a set of roughly eight highly homologous variants, appeared characteristic of ankylosing spondylitis blood.

Quantitative barcoded 5'-RACE was used to prepare TCR beta libraries. TCRdb redid the calling of the 5' RACE reads with MiXCR, one entry per CDR3 protein. The table records around 490,000 distinct CDR3 sequences, approximately 5.3% of them present only once. The CDR3 length is 12 residues. Germline V lookup: CDR1 DFQATT, CDR2 SNEGSKA (reference sequence). Trimming left V 7 bases short and J 4 bases short, with 11 bases between. This clonotype was observed many times. Its antigen is currently unknown. The chain links TRBV20-1 to TRBJ2-1; possible D gene TRBD1, 5 bases. Sample: blood, either unsorted or a sorted T cell fraction (not recorded which). This TCR derives from a male donor with ankylosing spondylitis. CDR3 sequence: CSGQGSYNEQFF. The CDR3 DNA reads as TGCAGTGGCCAGGGTAGTTACAATGAGCAGTTCTTC.